A single sample gave rise to the 8 T cell receptor beta chains below, sequenced in a study of T cells in localized non-small cell lung cancer. The data were produced by immunoSEQ multiplex PCR, yet TCRdb's version contains in-frame clones alone and is incomplete. The data show tens of thousands of clones, approximately 83% seen once. Sequences were derived from peripheral blood mononuclear cells, sampled before any cancer treatment. Every receptor here comes from a man aged 35-69 years with stage III lung adenocarcinoma.

The J gene is TRBJ2-5, the V gene TRBV7-2; D call uncertain. The CDR3 is 12 amino acids. The germline CDR1 and CDR2 sequences are SGHTA and FQGNSA. V shed 1 base and J shed 5 bases, with 5 bases lying between them. CDR3 region: CASSLVRETQYF. CDR3 DNA: TGTGCCAGCAGCTTAGTGAGGGAGACCCAGTACTTC.

The J gene is TRBJ2-3, the V gene TRBV4-2, with 9 positions matching TRBD1. After removal of 0 bases from V and 1 base from J, the junction contained 11 bases not matched to a gene. The CDR3 runs to 19 residues. Germline V gene lookup returns CDR1 LGHNA and CDR2 YNFKEQ. CDR3 in amino acids: CASSQDGSTGGFGTDTQYF. The CDR3 bases are TGTGCCAGCAGCCAAGATGGCTCGACAGGGGGGTTCGGCACAGATACGCAGTATTTT.

The chain carries TRBV4-3 and TRBJ1-6; 8 bases agree with TRBD1. Germline V gene sequence: CDR1 LGHNA, CDR2 YSLEER. Trimming cost V 1 base and J 6 bases; bases outside gene matches: 11. The CDR3 sequence is 18 residues long. The CDR3 DNA reads TGCGCCAGCAGCCAAGTTTGGGGATGGACAGGGAGTAATTCACCCCTCCACTTT. Protein: CASSQVWGWTGSNSPLHF.

V gene TRBV19 combines with J gene TRBJ2-2; D may match TRBD1 or TRBD2 (5 bases each). Germline V lookup: CDR1 LNHDA, CDR2 SQIVND (reference sequence). V was trimmed by 4 bases and J by 5 bases, leaving 17 bases between them. The CDR3 extends over 16 amino acids. The CDR3 region has the DNA TGTGCCAGTAGTAGCACGGGGCCCCCGGTTACCGGGGAGCTGTTTTTT. Translation: CASSSTGPPVTGELFF.

The V and J genes are TRBV25-1 and TRBJ2-1, with D uncertain. CDR3 length equals 14 residues. Deletions cut 4 bases from V and 4 bases from J, with 11 bases between. The germline CDR1 and CDR2 sequences are MGHDK and SYGVNS. CDR3 residues: CASSADAGYNEQFF. The CDR3 coding sequence is TGTGCCAGCAGTGCAGATGCCGGATACAATGAGCAGTTCTTC.

The chain has TRBV7-6 and TRBJ2-5; D uncertain. The germline V gene encodes CDR1 SGHVS and CDR2 FNYEAQ. V gave up 0 bases and J gave up 5 bases, with 13 bases separating them. The CDR3 consists of 15 residues. As DNA, the CDR3 is TGTGCCAGCAGCTTAGCTAGCTCCTCCACGGAGACCCAGTACTTC. The encoded protein is CASSLASSSTETQYF.

The V call is TRBV5-6, the J call TRBJ1-3; perhaps TRBD1 as D (5 bases). CDR1 and CDR2 from the germline V gene are SGHDT and YYEEEE. The CDR3 sequence is 14 residues long. Trimming removed 4 bases from V and 4 bases from J, with 12 bases in between. CDR3 amino acids: CASSPWGKGNTIYF. DNA for the CDR3: TGTGCCAGCAGCCCCTGGGGGAAAGGAAACACCATATATTTT.

This clone was picked up a small number of times. The chain recombines TRBV10-3 with TRBJ1-5; no clear D gene. CDR3 length equals 16 residues. The V and J ends lost 0 bases and 4 bases respectively, with 13 bases between them. Germline V CDR1 and CDR2: ENHRY, SYGVKD. The CDR3, as DNA: TGTGCCATCAGTGAGTCCGGAAAGGGCCCGAATCAGCCCCAGCATTTT. Its protein is CAISESGKGPNQPQHF.